These T cell receptor beta chains were read from a single sample in a study of breast tumors, draining lymph nodes, adjacent tissues. TCRdb recomputed calls from the multiplex PCR reads with MiXCR, one row per CDR3 protein. The profile shows approximately 210,000 distinct CDR3 sequences, about 34% of them singletons. Source material: axillary lymph node tissue. All receptors derive from a female donor with breast cancer. Some clones in this sample may be carry-over from other donors' samples. The CDR3 runs from the conserved cysteine through the conserved F or W. A D gene is named only where the DNA matches it firmly. Size is omitted from some rows. Given values are once, few, many or a class for expanded clones.

>TRBV19|many|TRBD1|TRBJ2-6
CASRYRDRGAGANVLTF
TGTGCCAGTAGATACCGGGACAGGGGAGCTGGGGCCAACGTCCTGACTTTC
>TRBV25-1|many|TRBD2|TRBJ2-1
CASSVSSGLADDNEQFF
TGTGCCAGCAGTGTGTCTTCGGGGCTAGCGGACGACAATGAGCAGTTCTTC
>TRBV18|few|NA|TRBJ2-1
CASSPGTAYNEQFF
TGTGCCAGCTCACCCGGGACTGCTTACAATGAGCAGTTCTTC
>TRBV19|many|TRBD2|TRBJ2-7
CASRDGTRGYEQYF
TGTGCCAGCAGGGACGGGACTAGAGGGTACGAGCAGTACTTC
>TRBV5-6|many|NA|TRBJ1-6
CASSYDRNNSPLHF
TGTGCCAGCAGCTATGACAGAAATAATTCACCCCTCCACTTT
>TRBV18|many|NA|TRBJ2-7
CASSTNRDSYEQYF
TGTGCCAGCTCCACGAACAGGGACTCCTACGAGCAGTACTTC
>TRBV6-6|NA|NA|TRBJ2-5
CASQDREGTQYF
TGTGCCAGCCAGGACAGGGAGGGGACCCAGTACTTC
>TRBV30|many|NA|TRBJ2-5
CAWSAKLIPYQETQYF
TGTGCCTGGAGTGCAAAGTTGATCCCTTACCAAGAGACCCAGTACTTC
>TRBV7-9|NA|NA|TRBJ1-5
CASRDSGVYNQPQHF
TGTGCCAGCAGGGACTCGGGAGTCTACAATCAGCCCCAGCATTTT
>TRBV5-6|many|TRBD1|TRBJ2-2
CASSPTPGQGSTGELFF
TGTGCCAGCAGCCCAACCCCGGGACAGGGGAGTACCGGGGAGCTGTTTTTT
>TRBV28|few|NA|TRBJ1-5
CAGSLGRARARRDQPQHF
TGTGCCGGCAGTTTAGGCAGGGCGAGGGCGCGGAGAGATCAGCCCCAGCATTTT
>TRBV6-6|many|TRBD1|TRBJ1-2
CASSPGTGELYGYTF
TGTGCCAGCAGTCCCGGGACAGGGGAATTATATGGCTACACCTTC
>TRBV9|many|NA|TRBJ2-7
CASSVDGQGGEQYF
TGTGCCAGCAGCGTAGACGGGCAGGGCGGCGAGCAGTACTTC
>TRBV6-2/TRBV6-3|many|TRBD2|TRBJ2-7
CASSPLGLAGGTYEQYF
TGTGCCAGCAGTCCCCTCGGACTAGCGGGAGGAACCTACGAGCAGTACTTC
>TRBV7-3|many|NA|TRBJ2-1
CASGRSGEQFF
TGTGCCAGCGGAAGATCGGGTGAGCAGTTCTTC
>TRBV12-5|many|TRBD1|TRBJ2-1
CASGLGQGSSYNEQFF
TGTGCTAGTGGTTTGGGACAGGGTAGCTCCTACAATGAGCAGTTCTTC
>TRBV7-9|many|TRBD2|TRBJ2-1
CASGSTSGSSYNEQFF
TGTGCCAGCGGCTCGACTAGCGGGAGCTCCTACAATGAGCAGTTCTTC
>TRBV29-1|many|NA|TRBJ2-5
CSVERQLQETQYF
TGCAGCGTTGAACGACAGCTCCAAGAGACCCAGTACTTC
>TRBV6-5|NA|TRBD2|TRBJ2-1
CASSRTSGIGERFF
TGTGCCAGCAGTCGGACTAGCGGGATAGGTGAGCGGTTCTTT
>TRBV2|many|TRBD1|TRBJ1-1
CASRAGQGADTEAFF
TGTGCCAGCAGAGCCGGACAGGGGGCGGACACTGAAGCTTTCTTT
>TRBV2|many|TRBD2|TRBJ2-1
CASSPSGTSGYNEQFF
TGTGCCAGCAGTCCTTCCGGGACTAGCGGCTACAATGAGCAGTTCTTC
>TRBV5-1|many|TRBD2|TRBJ2-3
CASSTSGSADTQYF
TGCGCCAGCAGTACTAGCGGGAGCGCGGATACGCAGTATTTT
>TRBV2|many|TRBD1|TRBJ2-7
CASGGTGSPYEQYF
TGTGCCAGCGGAGGGACAGGGAGCCCCTACGAGCAGTACTTC
>TRBV7-2|many|NA|TRBJ2-1
CASSLLGGAGNEQFF
TGTGCCAGCAGCCTATTGGGGGGTGCCGGGAATGAGCAGTTCTTC
>TRBV14|NA|NA|TRBJ1-3
CASSHPPGGEFGNTIYF
TGTGCCAGCAGCCATCCTCCCGGGGGTGAATTTGGAAACACCATATATTTT
>TRBV14|many|TRBD2|TRBJ2-3
CASSLRGLAYPSDTQYF
TGTGCCAGCAGCCTTCGGGGACTAGCTTATCCGTCGGATACGCAGTATTTT
>TRBV2|NA|NA|TRBJ2-7
CANRHGGYEQYF
TGTGCCAACCGACATGGGGGCTACGAGCAGTACTTC
>TRBV6-8|many|NA|TRBJ1-6
CASDSYNSPLHF
TGTGCCAGCGATTCTTATAATTCACCCCTCCACTTT
>TRBV5-8|many|NA|TRBJ2-7
CASSLIGTASYEQYF
TGTGCCAGCAGCTTGATCGGCACAGCTTCATACGAGCAGTACTTC